The entry below describes one T cell receptor (beta chain). As yet, its antigen is unknown. This table comes from immunoSEQ multiplex PCR, and its TCRdb copy is limited to in-frame clones, with some not included. The sample lists some 270,000 clones; around 86% were seen once. The data stem from a study of cytomegalovirus exposure and HLA in healthy donors. Broader study findings: The classifier, whose performance was assessed in both the original and validation cohorts, reportedly diagnosed cytomegalovirus status with high specificity and sensitivity. The TCR clusters that emerged in the first cohort tended, a later analysis found, to co-occur in the roughly 130 validation repertoires. A few chains linked to CMV were shown in vitro to be specific for CMV antigens. Most observed TCR sequences were rare, whereas some public TCRs were detected in many donors.

This sequence was found in a woman under 30 in good health and CMV-seronegative. Sample: PBMCs.

The CDR3 loop is CASTGGRETQYF. CDR3 nucleotides: TGTGCCAGCACCGGAGGAAGGGAGACCCAGTACTTC. V gene TRBV11-2 combines with J gene TRBJ2-5; possibly TRBD2 for D (5 bases). Trimming pared 7 bases from V and 5 bases from J, leaving 11 bases between. The germline CDR1 and CDR2 sequences are SGHAT and FQNNGV. There are 12 residues in the CDR3.